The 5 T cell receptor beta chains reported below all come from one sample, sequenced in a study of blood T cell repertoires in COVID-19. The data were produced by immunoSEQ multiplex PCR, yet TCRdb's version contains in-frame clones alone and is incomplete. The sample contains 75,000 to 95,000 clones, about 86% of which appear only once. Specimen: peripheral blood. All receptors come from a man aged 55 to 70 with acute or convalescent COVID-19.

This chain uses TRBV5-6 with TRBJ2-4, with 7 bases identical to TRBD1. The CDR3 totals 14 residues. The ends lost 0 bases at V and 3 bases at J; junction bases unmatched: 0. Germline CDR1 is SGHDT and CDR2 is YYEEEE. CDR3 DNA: TGTGCCAGCAGCTTGGGACAGGGCAAAAACATTCAGTACTTC. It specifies CASSLGQGKNIQYF.

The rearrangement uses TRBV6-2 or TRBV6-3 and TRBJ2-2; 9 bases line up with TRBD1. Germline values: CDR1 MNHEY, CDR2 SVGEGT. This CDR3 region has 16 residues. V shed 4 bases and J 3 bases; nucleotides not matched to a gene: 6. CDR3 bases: TGTGCCAGCAGTTTACGACAGGGGGGATACACCGGGGAGCTGTTTTTT. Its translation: CASSLRQGGYTGELFF.

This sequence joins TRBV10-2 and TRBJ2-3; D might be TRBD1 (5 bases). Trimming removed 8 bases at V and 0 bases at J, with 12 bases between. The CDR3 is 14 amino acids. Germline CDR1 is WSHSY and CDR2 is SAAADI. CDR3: CASLGHASTDTQYF. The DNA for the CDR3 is TGCGCCAGCCTCGGACACGCTAGCACAGATACGCAGTATTTT.

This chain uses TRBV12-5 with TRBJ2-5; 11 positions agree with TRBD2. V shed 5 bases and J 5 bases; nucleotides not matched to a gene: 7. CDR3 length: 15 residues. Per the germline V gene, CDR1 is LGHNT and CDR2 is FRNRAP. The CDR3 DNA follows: TGTGCTAGTGGTAGCCGTAGCGGGGGGGCTGAGACCCAGTACTTC. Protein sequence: CASGSRSGGAETQYF.

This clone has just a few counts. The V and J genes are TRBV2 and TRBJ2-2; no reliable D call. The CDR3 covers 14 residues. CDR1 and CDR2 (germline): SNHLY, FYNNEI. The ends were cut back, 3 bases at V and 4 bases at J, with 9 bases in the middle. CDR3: CASSDQATTGELFF. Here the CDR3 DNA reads TGTGCCAGCAGTGACCAGGCGACCACCGGGGAGCTGTTTTTT. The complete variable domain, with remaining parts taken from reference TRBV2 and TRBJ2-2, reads EPEVTQTPSHQVTQMGQEVILRCVPISNHLYFYWYRQILGQKVEFLVSFYNNEISEKSEIFDDQFSVERPDGSNFTLKIRSTKLEDSAMYFCASSDQATTGELFFGEGSRLTVL.